This passage covers 11 T cell receptor beta chains from one sample sequenced in a study of cytomegalovirus exposure and HLA in healthy donors. PCR involved 60 Vbeta and 13 Jbeta primers. The assay was immunoSEQ multiplex PCR, and TCRdb's table has in-frame clones only and misses some. Of fewer than 150,000 clones in the sample, over 80% were seen once. Input material: PBMCs. The receptors stem from a female donor in good health and CMV-seronegative.

J is TRBJ2-3 and V is TRBV6-1; tentatively, D is TRBD1 (6 bases). Trimming left V 4 bases short and J 0 bases short, with 14 bases between. Germline V gene data show CDR1 as MNHNS and CDR2 as SASEGT. The CDR3 spans 16 residues. CDR3 loop: CASSGDRYPSTDTQYF. Written as DNA, the CDR3 is TGTGCCAGCAGTGGTGACAGGTACCCTAGCACAGATACGCAGTATTTT.

The V and J genes are TRBV19 and TRBJ1-1, with TRBD1 matching 9 bases. J was trimmed by 3 bases and V by 10 bases; bases with no gene match: 6. Germline CDR1 LNHDA, CDR2 SQIVND (reference sequence). The CDR3 extends over 13 amino acids. CDR3 region: CATSRDRDTEAFF. In nucleotides, the CDR3 is TGTGCCACTTCCCGGGACAGGGACACTGAAGCTTTCTTT.

CDR3 in amino acids: CASSERWEENTEAFF. CDR3 nucleotide sequence: TGTGCCAGCAGTGAGAGGTGGGAGGAGAACACTGAAGCTTTCTTT. V and J are TRBV6-1 and TRBJ1-1; D call uncertain. The CDR3 length is 15 residues. The ends were cut back, 3 bases at V and 1 base at J, with 12 bases in the middle. CDR1 MNHNS and CDR2 SASEGT come from the germline V gene.

V gene TRBV11-1 combines with J gene TRBJ2-7; 9 nucleotides agree with TRBD1. The junction had 6 bases not matched to a gene; V was cut back by 5 bases and J by 4 bases. The CDR3 has 14 amino acids. The germline gives CDR1 SGHAT, CDR2 FQDESV (reference sequence). This CDR3 reads CASSPRQGEYEQYF. Written as DNA, the CDR3 is TGTGCCAGCAGCCCCAGACAGGGGGAGTACGAGCAGTACTTC. Full variable domain (rest looked up from reference TRBV11-1 and TRBJ2-7): EAEVAQSPRYKITEKSQAVAFWCDPISGHATLYWYRQILGQGPELLVQFQDESVVDDSQLPKDRFSAERLKGVDSTLKIQPAELGDSAMYLCASSPRQGEYEQYFGPGTRLTVT.

This clone was picked up one time. The chain joins TRBV5-1 to TRBJ2-3, with 7 bases that match TRBD1. CDR1 is SGHRS and CDR2 is YFSETQ in the germline V gene. This CDR3 has 16 residues. Trimming removed 4 bases from V and 3 bases from J; junction bases left unmatched: 11. CDR3 amino acids: CASSPPGAGGTDTQYF. CDR3 nucleotides: TGCGCCAGCAGCCCACCCGGGGCAGGGGGTACAGATACGCAGTATTTT. Variable domain in full (rest from reference TRBV5-1 and TRBJ2-3): KAGVTQTPRYLIKTRGQQVTLSCSPISGHRSVSWYQQTPGQGLQFLFEYFSETQRNKGNFPGRFSGRQFSNSRSEMNVSTLELGDSALYLCASSPPGAGGTDTQYFGPGTRLTVL.

This chain joins TRBV5-4 and TRBJ2-2, with a tentative D call TRBD2 (6 bases). V dropped 3 bases and J dropped 6 bases, with 12 bases sitting between them. Germline-derived CDR1 and CDR2 are SGHNT and YYREEE (reference sequence). CDR3 length: 14 amino acids. DNA of the CDR3: TGTGCCAGCAGCTCGGGACTTATCCCCGGGGAGCTGTTTTTT. This gives the protein CASSSGLIPGELFF. Using reference TRBV5-4 and TRBJ2-2 for the parts outside the CDR3, the full variable domain is ETGVTQSPTHLIKTRGQQVTLRCSSQSGHNTVSWYQQALGQGPQFIFQYYREEENGRGNFPPRFSGLQFPNYSSELNVNALELDDSALYLCASSSGLIPGELFFGEGSRLTVL.

The chain links TRBV9 to TRBJ2-7; 12 bases align to TRBD2. CDR1 SGDLS and CDR2 YYNGEE come from the germline V gene. J lost 3 bases, V lost 3 bases, and 7 bases had no gene match. The CDR3 extends over 16 amino acids. The CDR3 reads CASSANRLAGDYEQYF. The CDR3 DNA sequence: TGTGCCAGCAGCGCTAACCGACTAGCGGGAGACTACGAGCAGTACTTC.

The chain couples TRBV29-1 to TRBJ1-2, with D uncertain. Germline assignment: CDR1 SQVTM and CDR2 ANQGSEA. CDR3 length: 14 amino acids. V lost 3 bases and J 7 bases, leaving 18 bases between the germline ends. The DNA of the CDR3 is TGCAGCGTTGAGAGGGCAGGAAAAGGAACTGGCTACACCTTC. It yields the protein CSVERAGKGTGYTF.

The V and J genes are TRBV5-4 and TRBJ1-5; 7 bases match TRBD1. Germline V gives CDR1 SGHNT, CDR2 YYREEE (reference sequence). V was clipped by 2 bases and J by 3 bases; unmatched bases: 5. The CDR3 has 15 amino acids. The CDR3 loop reads CASSFMGQTNQPQHF. The CDR3 DNA reads TGTGCCAGCAGCTTCATGGGACAGACCAATCAGCCCCAGCATTTT.

CDR3 amino acids: CASSIIPGGTEAFF. For the CDR3, the DNA is TGTGCCAGTAGTATAATTCCAGGGGGCACTGAAGCTTTCTTT. This chain links TRBV19 with TRBJ1-1, with 7 bases lining up with TRBD1. CDR1 is LNHDA and CDR2 is SQIVND in the germline V gene (reference sequence). V shed 2 bases and J 4 bases; nucleotides not matched to a gene: 4. The CDR3 spans 14 residues.

The chain combines TRBV11-2 with TRBJ2-3; perhaps TRBD2 as D (6 bases). Germline CDR1 reads SGHAT; CDR2 reads FQNNGV. CDR3 length equals 13 residues. V was pared by 7 bases and J by 2 bases, with 10 bases between. The DNA for the CDR3 is TGTGCCAGCATACAGCGGGCCACAGATACGCAGTATTTT. It specifies CASIQRATDTQYF.